The clone carrying this T cell receptor (beta chain) was seen a few times. Of the isolated RNA, all was reverse transcribed, and so the sequenced material was expressed TCRB transcripts. Repertoires were generated with immunoSEQ multiplex PCR, while TCRdb's copy carries only in-frame clones and drops some. Found here are about 140,000 clones, 9.5% to 10% of them singletons; the top ten hold 0.65%. This CDR3 spans 16 amino acids. CDR1 is SGHTS, CDR2 YDEGEE, per germline. V was pared by 4 bases and J by 5 bases, with 18 bases between. The source of the sample is a study of beta chain features in type 1 diabetes.

This chain joins TRBV5-8 and TRBJ1-4; no clear D. This TCR derives from a woman aged 35 to 49 in good health. Material for sequencing was central memory CD4+ T cells from blood. The chain's CDR3 is CASSNTEGSGNEKLFF. CDR3 sequence (DNA): TGTGCCAGCAGCAATACTGAGGGCAGTGGGAATGAAAAACTGTTTTTT.